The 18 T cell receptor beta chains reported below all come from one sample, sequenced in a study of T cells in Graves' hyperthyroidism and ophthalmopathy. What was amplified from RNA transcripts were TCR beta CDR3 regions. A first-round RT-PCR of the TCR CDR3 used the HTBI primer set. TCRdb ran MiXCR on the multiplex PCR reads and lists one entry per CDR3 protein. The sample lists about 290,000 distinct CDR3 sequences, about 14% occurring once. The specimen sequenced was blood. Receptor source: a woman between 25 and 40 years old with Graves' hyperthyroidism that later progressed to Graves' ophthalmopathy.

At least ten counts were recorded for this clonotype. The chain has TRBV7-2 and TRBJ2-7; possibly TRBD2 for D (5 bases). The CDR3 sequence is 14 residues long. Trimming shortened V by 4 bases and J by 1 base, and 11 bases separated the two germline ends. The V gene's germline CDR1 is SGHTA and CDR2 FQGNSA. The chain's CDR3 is CASSYSATSYEQYF. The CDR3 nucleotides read TGTGCCAGCAGCTATAGCGCAACATCCTACGAGCAGTACTTC.

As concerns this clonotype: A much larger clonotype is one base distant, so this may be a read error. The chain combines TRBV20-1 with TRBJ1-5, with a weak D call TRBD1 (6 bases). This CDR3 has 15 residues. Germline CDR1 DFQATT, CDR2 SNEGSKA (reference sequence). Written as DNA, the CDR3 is TGCAGTGCTAGAGTGGGGGGCGCGGGGGATCAGCCCAAGCATTTT. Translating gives CSARVGGAGDQPKHF.

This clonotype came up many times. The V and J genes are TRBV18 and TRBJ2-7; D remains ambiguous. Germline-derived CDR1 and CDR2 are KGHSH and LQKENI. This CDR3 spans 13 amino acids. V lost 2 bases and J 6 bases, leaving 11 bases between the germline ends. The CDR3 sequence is CASSPETQLEQYF. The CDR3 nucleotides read TGTGCCAGCTCACCAGAGACCCAGCTCGAGCAGTACTTC.

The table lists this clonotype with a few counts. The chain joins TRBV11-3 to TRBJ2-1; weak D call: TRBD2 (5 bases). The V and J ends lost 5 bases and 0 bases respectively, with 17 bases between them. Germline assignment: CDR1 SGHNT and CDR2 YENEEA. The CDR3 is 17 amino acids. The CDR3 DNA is TGTGCCAGCAGCCCCCCCGGCCGGGATAGCTCCTACAATGAGCAGTTCTTC. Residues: CASSPPGRDSSYNEQFF.

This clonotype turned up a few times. CDR3 DNA: TGTGCCAGCAGCCCGTTCAAACAGGGTGGGAGGCATGGCAATCAGCCCCAGCATTTT. Amino acid sequence: CASSPFKQGGRHGNQPQHF. This chain connects TRBV7-2 to TRBJ1-5; maybe TRBD1 (6 bases). Germline loops: CDR1 SGHTA, CDR2 FQGNSA. V was pared by 5 bases and J by 2 bases, with 25 bases between. The CDR3 loop spans 19 amino acids.

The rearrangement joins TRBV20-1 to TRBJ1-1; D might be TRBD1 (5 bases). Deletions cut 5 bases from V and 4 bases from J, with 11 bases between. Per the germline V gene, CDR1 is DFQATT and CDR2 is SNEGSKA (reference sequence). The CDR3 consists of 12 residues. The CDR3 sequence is CSAFGGGTEAFF. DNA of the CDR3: TGCAGTGCTTTTGGGGGAGGCACTGAAGCTTTCTTT.

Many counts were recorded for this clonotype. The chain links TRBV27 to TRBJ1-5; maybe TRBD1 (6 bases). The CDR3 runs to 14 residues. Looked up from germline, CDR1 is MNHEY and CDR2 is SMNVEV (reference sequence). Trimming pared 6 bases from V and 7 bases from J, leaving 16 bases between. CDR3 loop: CASSLQGREQPQHF. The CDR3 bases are TGTGCCAGCAGCCTACAGGGAAGGGAGCAGCCCCAGCATTTT.

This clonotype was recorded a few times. CDR3 in amino acids: CASSQDRTGNYGYTF. CDR3 bases: TGCGCCAGCAGCCAAGATAGGACGGGGAACTATGGCTACACCTTC. The rearrangement uses TRBV4-3 and TRBJ1-2; D remains ambiguous. This CDR3 is built from 15 residues. Germline V CDR1 and CDR2: LGHNA, YSLEER. V lost 0 bases to trimming and J lost 2 bases, with 10 bases between them.

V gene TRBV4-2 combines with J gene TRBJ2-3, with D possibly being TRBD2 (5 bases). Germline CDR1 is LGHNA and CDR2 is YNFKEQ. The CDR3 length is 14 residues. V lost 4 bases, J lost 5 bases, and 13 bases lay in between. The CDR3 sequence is CASSLRETGDTQYF. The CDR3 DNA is TGTGCCAGCAGCCTAAGGGAGACGGGAGATACGCAGTATTTT.

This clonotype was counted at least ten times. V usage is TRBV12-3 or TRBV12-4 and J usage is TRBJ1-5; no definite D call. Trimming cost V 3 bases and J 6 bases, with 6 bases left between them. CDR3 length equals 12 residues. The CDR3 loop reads CASSFPGQPQHF. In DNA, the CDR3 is TGTGCCAGCAGTTTCCCAGGTCAGCCCCAGCATTTT.

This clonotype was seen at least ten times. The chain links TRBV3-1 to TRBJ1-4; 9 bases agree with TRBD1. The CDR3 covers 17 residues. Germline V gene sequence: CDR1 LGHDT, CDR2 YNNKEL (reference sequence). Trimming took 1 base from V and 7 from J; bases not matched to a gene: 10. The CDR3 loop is CASSQGKGTGRSEKLFF. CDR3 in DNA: TGTGCCAGCAGCCAAGGAAAAGGGACAGGGAGATCTGAAAAACTGTTTTTT.

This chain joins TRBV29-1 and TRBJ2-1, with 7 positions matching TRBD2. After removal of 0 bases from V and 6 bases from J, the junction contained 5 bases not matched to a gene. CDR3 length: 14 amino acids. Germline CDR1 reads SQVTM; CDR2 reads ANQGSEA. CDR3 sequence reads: CSVEDWGGGNEQFF. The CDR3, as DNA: TGCAGCGTTGAAGATTGGGGGGGGGGCAATGAGCAGTTCTTC.

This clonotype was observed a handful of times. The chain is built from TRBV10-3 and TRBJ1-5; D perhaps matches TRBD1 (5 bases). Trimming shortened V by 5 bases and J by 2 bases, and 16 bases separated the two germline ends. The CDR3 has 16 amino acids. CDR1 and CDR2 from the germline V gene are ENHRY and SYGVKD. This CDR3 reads CAISNWDSERNQPQHF. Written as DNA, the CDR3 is TGTGCCATCAGTAACTGGGACTCGGAACGCAATCAGCCCCAGCATTTT.

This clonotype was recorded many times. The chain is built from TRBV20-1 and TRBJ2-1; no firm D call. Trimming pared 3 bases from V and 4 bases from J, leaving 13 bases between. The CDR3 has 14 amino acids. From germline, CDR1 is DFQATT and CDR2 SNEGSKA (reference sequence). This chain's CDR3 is CSASWPPGYNEQFF. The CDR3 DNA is TGCAGTGCTAGTTGGCCCCCTGGGTACAATGAGCAGTTCTTC.

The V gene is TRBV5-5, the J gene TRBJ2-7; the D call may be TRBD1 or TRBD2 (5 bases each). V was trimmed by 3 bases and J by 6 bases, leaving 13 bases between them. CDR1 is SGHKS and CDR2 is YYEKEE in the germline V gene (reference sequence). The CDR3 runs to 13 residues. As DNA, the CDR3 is TGTGCCAGCAGCTATGGGACCCTACGCGAGCAGTACTTC. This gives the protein CASSYGTLREQYF.

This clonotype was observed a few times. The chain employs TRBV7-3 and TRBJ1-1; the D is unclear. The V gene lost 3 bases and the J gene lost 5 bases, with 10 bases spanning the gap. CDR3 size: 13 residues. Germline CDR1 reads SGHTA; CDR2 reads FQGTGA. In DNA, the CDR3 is TGTGCCAGCAGCTTCCAAAGGGAGACTGAAGCTTTCTTT. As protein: CASSFQRETEAFF.

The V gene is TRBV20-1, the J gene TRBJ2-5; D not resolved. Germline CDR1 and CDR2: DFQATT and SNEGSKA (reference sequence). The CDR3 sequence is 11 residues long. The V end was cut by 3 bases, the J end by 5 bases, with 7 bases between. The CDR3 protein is CSARDGETQYF. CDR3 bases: TGCAGTGCTAGGGATGGGGAGACCCAGTACTTC.

CDR3 residues: CAWTDSGNTIYF. CDR3 in DNA: TGTGCCTGGACGGACTCTGGAAACACCATATATTTT. The V call is TRBV30, the J call TRBJ1-3; D unclear. Germline V gene sequence: CDR1 GTSNPN, CDR2 SVGIG (reference sequence). V lost 4 bases and J 0 bases, leaving 4 bases between the germline ends. This CDR3 has 12 residues.